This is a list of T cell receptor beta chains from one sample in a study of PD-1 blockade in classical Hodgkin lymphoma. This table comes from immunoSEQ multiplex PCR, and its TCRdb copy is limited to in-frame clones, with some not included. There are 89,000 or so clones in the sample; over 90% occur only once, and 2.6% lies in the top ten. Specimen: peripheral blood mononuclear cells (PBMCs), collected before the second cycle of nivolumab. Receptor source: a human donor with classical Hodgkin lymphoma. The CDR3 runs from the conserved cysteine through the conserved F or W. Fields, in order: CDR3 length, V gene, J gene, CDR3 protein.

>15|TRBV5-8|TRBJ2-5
CASSFYASHQETQYF
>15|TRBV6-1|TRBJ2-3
CASRGPSPSADTQYF
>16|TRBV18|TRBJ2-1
CASSTPTTGRYNEQFF
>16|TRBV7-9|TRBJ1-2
CASRSGTGSNLNGYTF
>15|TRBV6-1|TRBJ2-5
CASSEGGGGPETQYF
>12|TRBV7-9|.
CASSDQSYEQYF
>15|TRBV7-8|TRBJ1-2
CASSLARTGGYGYTF
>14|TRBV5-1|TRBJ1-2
CASSLDGGPHGYTF
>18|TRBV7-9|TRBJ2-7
CASSLAPGRTGSSYEQYF
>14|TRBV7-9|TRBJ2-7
CASSPSGKFYEQYF
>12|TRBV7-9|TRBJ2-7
CASSRGTDEQYF
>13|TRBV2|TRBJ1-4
CASSREFGEKLFF
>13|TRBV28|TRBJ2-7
CASSLRVPYEQYF
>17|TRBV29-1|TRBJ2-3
CSVDSPSGPRGTDTQYF
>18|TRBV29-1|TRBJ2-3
CSARLGLAGGWGTDTQYF